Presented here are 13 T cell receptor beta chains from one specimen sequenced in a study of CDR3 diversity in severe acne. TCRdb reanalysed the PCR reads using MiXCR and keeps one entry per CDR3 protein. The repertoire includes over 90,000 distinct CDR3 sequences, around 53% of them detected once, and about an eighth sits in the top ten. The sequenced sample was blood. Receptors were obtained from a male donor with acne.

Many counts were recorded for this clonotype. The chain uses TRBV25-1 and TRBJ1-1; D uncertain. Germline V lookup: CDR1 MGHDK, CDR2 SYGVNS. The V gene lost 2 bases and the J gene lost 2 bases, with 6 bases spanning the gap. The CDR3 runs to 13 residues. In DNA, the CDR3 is TGTGCCAGCAGTGAACTGGGCAACACTGAAGCTTTCTTT. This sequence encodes CASSELGNTEAFF.

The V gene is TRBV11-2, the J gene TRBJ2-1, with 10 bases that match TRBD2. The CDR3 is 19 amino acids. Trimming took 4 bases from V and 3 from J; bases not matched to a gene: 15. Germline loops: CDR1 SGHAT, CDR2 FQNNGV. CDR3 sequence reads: CASSSLEWSSSGSYNEQFF. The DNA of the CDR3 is TGTGCCAGCAGCTCCCTCGAATGGAGTTCTAGCGGGAGCTACAATGAGCAGTTCTTC.

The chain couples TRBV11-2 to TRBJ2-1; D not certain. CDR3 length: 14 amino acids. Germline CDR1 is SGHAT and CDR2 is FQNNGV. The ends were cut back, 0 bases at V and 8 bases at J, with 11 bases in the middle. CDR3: CASSLDLRSYEQFF. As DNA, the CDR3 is TGTGCCAGCAGCTTAGATCTAAGAAGCTATGAGCAGTTCTTC.

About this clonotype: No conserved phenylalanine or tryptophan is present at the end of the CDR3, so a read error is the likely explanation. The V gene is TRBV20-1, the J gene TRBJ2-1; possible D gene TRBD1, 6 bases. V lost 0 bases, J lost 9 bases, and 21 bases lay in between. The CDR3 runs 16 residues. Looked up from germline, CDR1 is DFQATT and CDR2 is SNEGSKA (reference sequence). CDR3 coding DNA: TGCAGTGCTAGAGATCAGGGGAAAAGCTCCGACACTGAGCAGTTCTGC. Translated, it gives CSARDQGKSSDTEQFC.

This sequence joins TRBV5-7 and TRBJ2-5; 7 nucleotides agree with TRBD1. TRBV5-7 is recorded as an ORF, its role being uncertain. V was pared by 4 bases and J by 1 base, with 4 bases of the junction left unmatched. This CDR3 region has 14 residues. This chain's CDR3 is CASSPGTAQETQYF. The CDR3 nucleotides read TGTGCCAGCAGCCCAGGGACAGCCCAAGAGACCCAGTACTTC.

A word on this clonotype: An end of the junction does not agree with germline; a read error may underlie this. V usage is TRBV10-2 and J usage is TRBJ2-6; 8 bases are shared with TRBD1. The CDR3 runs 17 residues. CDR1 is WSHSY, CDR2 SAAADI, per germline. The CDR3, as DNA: TGTGCCAGCAGTTGGGACAGGACGAGCTCTGGGGCCAACGTCCTGACTTTC. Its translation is CASSWDRTSSGANVLTF.

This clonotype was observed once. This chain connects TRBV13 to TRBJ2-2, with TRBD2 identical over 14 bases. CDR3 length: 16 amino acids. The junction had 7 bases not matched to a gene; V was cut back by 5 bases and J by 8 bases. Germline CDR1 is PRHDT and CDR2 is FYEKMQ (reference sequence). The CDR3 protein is CASSIGTSGRLGELFF. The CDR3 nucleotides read TGTGCCAGCAGCATTGGGACTAGCGGGAGACTTGGGGAGCTGTTTTTT.

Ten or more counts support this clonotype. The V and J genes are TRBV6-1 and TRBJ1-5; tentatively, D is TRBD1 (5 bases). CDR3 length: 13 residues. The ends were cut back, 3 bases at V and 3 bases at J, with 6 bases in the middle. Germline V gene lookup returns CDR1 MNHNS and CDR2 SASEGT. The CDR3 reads CASSDRANQPQHF. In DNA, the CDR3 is TGTGCCAGCAGTGACAGGGCCAATCAGCCCCAGCATTTT.

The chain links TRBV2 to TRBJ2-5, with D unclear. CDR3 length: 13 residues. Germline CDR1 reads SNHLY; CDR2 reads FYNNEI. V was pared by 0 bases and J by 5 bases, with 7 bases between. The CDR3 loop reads CASSEAGIETQYF. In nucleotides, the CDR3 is TGTGCCAGCAGTGAAGCGGGTATCGAGACCCAGTACTTC.

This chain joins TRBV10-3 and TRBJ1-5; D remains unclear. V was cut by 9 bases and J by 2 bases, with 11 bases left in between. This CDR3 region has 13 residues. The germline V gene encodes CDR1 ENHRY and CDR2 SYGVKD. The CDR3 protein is CAIRMDRNQPQHF. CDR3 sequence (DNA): TGTGCCATTAGGATGGACCGCAATCAGCCCCAGCATTTT.

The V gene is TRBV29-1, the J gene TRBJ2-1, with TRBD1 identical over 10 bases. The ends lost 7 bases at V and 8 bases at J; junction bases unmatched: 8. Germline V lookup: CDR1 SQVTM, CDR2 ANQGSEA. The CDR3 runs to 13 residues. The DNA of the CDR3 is TGCAGCGCCCGGGACAGGGGATGGGATGAGCAGTTCTTC. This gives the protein CSARDRGWDEQFF.

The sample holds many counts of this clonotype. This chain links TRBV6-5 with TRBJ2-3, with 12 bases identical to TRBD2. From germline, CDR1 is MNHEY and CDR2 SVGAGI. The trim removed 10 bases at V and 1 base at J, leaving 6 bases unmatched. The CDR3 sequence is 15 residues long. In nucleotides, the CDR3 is TGTGCCACCTCCCGACTAGCGGGGGGCACAGATACGCAGTATTTT. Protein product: CATSRLAGGTDTQYF.

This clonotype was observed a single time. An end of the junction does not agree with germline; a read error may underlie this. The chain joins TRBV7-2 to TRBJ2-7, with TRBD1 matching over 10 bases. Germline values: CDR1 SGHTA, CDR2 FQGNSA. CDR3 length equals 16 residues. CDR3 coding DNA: TGCGCCAGCAGCCAAGGCGGGACAGGGGATAGCGACGAGCAGTACTTC. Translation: CASSQGGTGDSDEQYF. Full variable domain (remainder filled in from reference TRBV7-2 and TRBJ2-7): GAGVSQSPSNKVTEKGKDVELRCDPISGHTALYWYRQSLGQGLEFLIYFQGNSAPDKSGLPSDRFSAERTGGSVSTLTIQRTQQEDSAVYLCASSQGGTGDSDEQYFGPGTRLTVT.